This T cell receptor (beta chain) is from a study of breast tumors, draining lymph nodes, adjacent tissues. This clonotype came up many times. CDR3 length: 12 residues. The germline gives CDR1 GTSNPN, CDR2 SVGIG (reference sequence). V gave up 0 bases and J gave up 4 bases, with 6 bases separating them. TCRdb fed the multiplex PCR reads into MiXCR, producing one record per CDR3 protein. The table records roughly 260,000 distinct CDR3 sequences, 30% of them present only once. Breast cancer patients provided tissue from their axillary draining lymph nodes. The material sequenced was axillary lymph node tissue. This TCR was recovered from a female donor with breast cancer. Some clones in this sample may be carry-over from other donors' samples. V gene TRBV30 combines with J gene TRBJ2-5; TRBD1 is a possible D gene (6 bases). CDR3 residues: CAWSVRGETQYF. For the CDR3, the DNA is TGTGCCTGGAGTGTCAGGGGAGAGACCCAGTACTTC.